Listed below are T cell receptor beta chains from one sample, sequenced in a study of T cell responses to AZD1222 COVID-19 vaccine. Here immunoSEQ multiplex PCR was the method, and the copy in TCRdb shows in-frame clones only, minus some. The data contain more than 150,000 clones, 88% of them seen just once; the ten biggest clones take up roughly 0.5%. This specimen consisted of peripheral blood, obtained on day 0 of AZD1222 vaccination. These TCRs come from an adult in good health. The CDR3 runs from the conserved cysteine through the conserved F or W. D genes are given only for firm matches. Clone size appears in some rows only: once, few, many, or a class for an expanded clone.

j_call: TRBJ2-7
clone_size: .
d_call: .
v_call: TRBV14
cdr3_nt: TGTGCCAGCAGCCAAGGGAAGGAGCAGTACTTC
cdr3_aa: CASSQGKEQYF

j_call: TRBJ2-7
clone_size: .
d_call: .
v_call: TRBV11-2
cdr3_nt: TGTGCCAGCAGGAGTAGCGATAGGCCAGGGGAGGAGCAGTACTTC
cdr3_aa: CASRSSDRPGEEQYF

j_call: TRBJ1-6
clone_size: .
d_call: .
v_call: TRBV11-3
cdr3_nt: TGTGCCAGCAGCTTAGGGGGGACCGGTTCACCCCTCCACTTT
cdr3_aa: CASSLGGTGSPLHF

j_call: TRBJ2-7
clone_size: .
d_call: .
v_call: TRBV20-1
cdr3_nt: TGCAGTTACTTTCAGGAGCAGTACTTC
cdr3_aa: CSYFQEQYF

j_call: TRBJ2-1
clone_size: .
d_call: .
v_call: TRBV27
cdr3_nt: TGTGCCAGCAGTGAAAGGACTGACAATGAGCAGTTCTTC
cdr3_aa: CASSERTDNEQFF

j_call: TRBJ2-4
clone_size: .
d_call: .
v_call: TRBV30
cdr3_nt: TGTGCCTGGAGTGGGACGGCGGGCAAAAACATTCAGTACTTC
cdr3_aa: CAWSGTAGKNIQYF

j_call: TRBJ2-2
clone_size: .
d_call: .
v_call: TRBV5-1
cdr3_nt: TGCGCCAGCATCAAGATCCCTTCAACCGGGGAGCTGTTTTTT
cdr3_aa: CASIKIPSTGELFF

j_call: TRBJ2-4
clone_size: .
d_call: TRBD1
v_call: TRBV2
cdr3_nt: TGTGCCAGCAGTGAGTTGACAGGGTCTTTTCAGTACTTC
cdr3_aa: CASSELTGSFQYF

j_call: TRBJ1-5
clone_size: .
d_call: TRBD1
v_call: TRBV2
cdr3_nt: TGTGCCAGCAGTTTGGGACAGGGTGTCCAGCCCCAGCATTTT
cdr3_aa: CASSLGQGVQPQHF

j_call: TRBJ1-1
clone_size: .
d_call: .
v_call: TRBV12-3/TRBV12-4
cdr3_nt: TGTGCCAGCAGTCGACGGGCTAACACTGAAGCTTTCTTT
cdr3_aa: CASSRRANTEAFF

j_call: TRBJ1-6
clone_size: .
d_call: .
v_call: TRBV7-2
cdr3_nt: TGTGCCAGCAGCTTACAGGGGAATGATTCACCCCTCCACTTT
cdr3_aa: CASSLQGNDSPLHF

j_call: TRBJ2-1
clone_size: .
d_call: .
v_call: TRBV11-2
cdr3_nt: TGTGCCAGCAGCTTTGGGAGAAGTACGAACAATGAGCAGTTCTTC
cdr3_aa: CASSFGRSTNNEQFF

j_call: TRBJ2-5
clone_size: many
d_call: .
v_call: TRBV18
cdr3_nt: TGTGCCAGCTCACCAAACCTCGAGACCCAGTACTTC
cdr3_aa: CASSPNLETQYF

j_call: TRBJ1-5
clone_size: .
d_call: TRBD1
v_call: TRBV7-8
cdr3_nt: TGTGCCAGCAGCCAATCGAGAACCGGGACAGGGGGCCTACAGCCCCAGCATTTT
cdr3_aa: CASSQSRTGTGGLQPQHF

j_call: TRBJ2-2
clone_size: once
d_call: .
v_call: TRBV7-6
cdr3_nt: TGTGCCAGCAGCCCCCGCATCGCCGGGGAGCTGTTTTTT
cdr3_aa: CASSPRIAGELFF

j_call: TRBJ1-2
clone_size: .
d_call: .
v_call: TRBV12-5
cdr3_nt: TGTGCTAGTGGTTTGTCAGGGACCAACTATGGCTACACCTTC
cdr3_aa: CASGLSGTNYGYTF

j_call: TRBJ2-1
clone_size: .
d_call: .
v_call: TRBV5-1
cdr3_nt: TGCGCCAGCAGCTTGAGTGGTAGCTACAATGAGCAGTTCTTC
cdr3_aa: CASSLSGSYNEQFF

j_call: TRBJ1-5
clone_size: .
d_call: .
v_call: TRBV28
cdr3_nt: TGTGCCAGCAGGGAACAGGGTAGGCATCAGCCCCAGCATTTT
cdr3_aa: CASREQGRHQPQHF

j_call: TRBJ2-4
clone_size: .
d_call: .
v_call: TRBV15
cdr3_nt: TGTGCCACCAGCACCCTCGGGACGAGAGCCAAAAACATTCAGTACTTC
cdr3_aa: CATSTLGTRAKNIQYF

j_call: TRBJ2-1
clone_size: .
d_call: .
v_call: TRBV7-7
cdr3_nt: TGTGCTAGCAGCTTAGGTGCTGCTAATGAGCAGTTCTTC
cdr3_aa: CASSLGAANEQFF

j_call: TRBJ2-5
clone_size: .
d_call: .
v_call: TRBV11-2
cdr3_nt: TGTGCCAGCAGCTTAGAGCCCCCGTCTACCCAGTACTTC
cdr3_aa: CASSLEPPSTQYF

j_call: TRBJ2-1
clone_size: .
d_call: TRBD1
v_call: TRBV11-2
cdr3_nt: TGTGCCAGCAGCTCAAACAGGGGGCGCAACAATGAGCAGTTCTTC
cdr3_aa: CASSSNRGRNNEQFF

j_call: TRBJ2-7
clone_size: once
d_call: TRBD2
v_call: TRBV10-3
cdr3_nt: TGTGCCATCAGTGAGGGACTAGCCTACGAGCAGTACTTC
cdr3_aa: CAISEGLAYEQYF

j_call: TRBJ2-1
clone_size: .
d_call: .
v_call: TRBV5-5
cdr3_nt: TGTGCCAGCAGCTTGGCAGCTCTCAGCTCCTACAATGAGCAGTTCTTC
cdr3_aa: CASSLAALSSYNEQFF

j_call: TRBJ1-3
clone_size: .
d_call: TRBD1
v_call: TRBV11-2
cdr3_nt: TGTGCCAGCAGCACGTACAGGGGCCCGGGCTCTGGAAACACCATATATTTT
cdr3_aa: CASSTYRGPGSGNTIYF

j_call: TRBJ2-7
clone_size: .
d_call: .
v_call: TRBV6-5
cdr3_nt: TGTGCCAGCAGCCCCGGGACTTTCGGCGACGAGCAGTACTTC
cdr3_aa: CASSPGTFGDEQYF

j_call: TRBJ2-5
clone_size: .
d_call: .
v_call: TRBV23-1
cdr3_nt: TGCGCCAGCAGTCAATGCCAGGGCCAAGAGACCCAGTACTTC
cdr3_aa: CASSQCQGQETQYF

j_call: TRBJ2-1
clone_size: .
d_call: TRBD1
v_call: TRBV7-9
cdr3_nt: TGTGCCAGCAGCTCCCCCGGGACAGGCTCCTACAATGAGCAGTTCTTC
cdr3_aa: CASSSPGTGSYNEQFF

j_call: TRBJ1-2
clone_size: .
d_call: TRBD1
v_call: TRBV11-2
cdr3_nt: TGTGCCAGCAGCTTAGACCTGGTATTACTGGACAGGGGGCATGGCTACACCTTC
cdr3_aa: CASSLDLVLLDRGHGYTF

j_call: TRBJ1-2
clone_size: .
d_call: .
v_call: TRBV10-3
cdr3_nt: TGTGCCATCAGTGAGTCGAACACTAACTATGGCTACACCTTC
cdr3_aa: CAISESNTNYGYTF

j_call: TRBJ2-7
clone_size: .
d_call: .
v_call: TRBV5-4
cdr3_nt: TGTGCCAGCAGCATCAAACAGGGGGGGCACGAGCAGTACTTC
cdr3_aa: CASSIKQGGHEQYF

j_call: TRBJ2-2
clone_size: .
d_call: TRBD2
v_call: TRBV7-2
cdr3_nt: TGTGCCAGCAGCAAGGGACTAGCGGGGGGTGGGGAGCTGTTTTTT
cdr3_aa: CASSKGLAGGGELFF

j_call: TRBJ2-1
clone_size: once
d_call: TRBD2
v_call: TRBV6-5
cdr3_nt: TGTGCCAGCAGTTACTCGTGGGGGGGGGACAATGAGCAGTTCTTC
cdr3_aa: CASSYSWGGDNEQFF

j_call: TRBJ2-3
clone_size: .
d_call: TRBD2
v_call: TRBV3-1/TRBV3-2
cdr3_nt: TGTGCCAGCAGCCTAGAACCACAGAGACTAGCGGGAGAGACAGATACGCAGTATTTT
cdr3_aa: CASSLEPQRLAGETDTQYF

j_call: TRBJ1-2
clone_size: .
d_call: .
v_call: TRBV6-5
cdr3_nt: TGTGCCATACGCAGTAGTAACTATGGCTACACCTTC
cdr3_aa: CAIRSSNYGYTF

j_call: TRBJ1-1
clone_size: .
d_call: .
v_call: TRBV19
cdr3_nt: TGTGCCAGTAGGGACCCGGGCGAGAGGAACACTGAAGCTTTCTTT
cdr3_aa: CASRDPGERNTEAFF

j_call: TRBJ2-7
clone_size: .
d_call: TRBD2
v_call: TRBV4-1
cdr3_nt: TGCGCCAGCAGCCCCCAGGGACTAGCGGCCCCTTGGGGGCAGTACTTC
cdr3_aa: CASSPQGLAAPWGQYF

j_call: TRBJ2-3
clone_size: .
d_call: .
v_call: TRBV6-6
cdr3_nt: TGTGCCAGCAGTTCGGGGCCCCCGGATACGCAGTATTTT
cdr3_aa: CASSSGPPDTQYF

j_call: TRBJ1-2
clone_size: .
d_call: .
v_call: TRBV7-9
cdr3_nt: TGTGCCAGCACCGAGGGGGACGGCTACACCTTC
cdr3_aa: CASTEGDGYTF

j_call: TRBJ2-6
clone_size: .
d_call: .
v_call: TRBV28
cdr3_nt: TGTGCCAGCAGTTTATCCCCGGGGGCTGGGGCCAACGTCCTGACTTTC
cdr3_aa: CASSLSPGAGANVLTF

j_call: TRBJ1-6
clone_size: .
d_call: .
v_call: TRBV6-5
cdr3_nt: TGTGCCAGCAGCCCGGGACTGACCTATAATTCACCCCTCCACTTT
cdr3_aa: CASSPGLTYNSPLHF

j_call: TRBJ1-1
clone_size: .
d_call: .
v_call: TRBV3-1/TRBV3-2
cdr3_nt: TGTGCCAGCAGCCAAGACGGTCTACAGAACACTGAAGCTTTCTTT
cdr3_aa: CASSQDGLQNTEAFF

j_call: TRBJ2-3
clone_size: .
d_call: TRBD2
v_call: TRBV7-2
cdr3_nt: TGTGCCAGCAGCTTGGGGTACCTAGCGGTCACAGATACGCAGTATTTT
cdr3_aa: CASSLGYLAVTDTQYF

j_call: TRBJ1-4
clone_size: .
d_call: TRBD1
v_call: TRBV5-1
cdr3_nt: TGCGCCAGCAGCCCTACAGGGGTAACTAATGAAAAACTGTTTTTT
cdr3_aa: CASSPTGVTNEKLFF

j_call: TRBJ2-7
clone_size: .
d_call: .
v_call: TRBV10-3
cdr3_nt: TGTGCCATCAGTGAGTTCATGGAGCGTACTTCCTACGAGCAGTACTTC
cdr3_aa: CAISEFMERTSYEQYF

j_call: TRBJ2-5
clone_size: .
d_call: TRBD1
v_call: TRBV19
cdr3_nt: TGTGCCAGTAGTATAGTCCCCGAACCGACAGGGAAGGAGACCCAGTACTTC
cdr3_aa: CASSIVPEPTGKETQYF

j_call: TRBJ2-2
clone_size: .
d_call: .
v_call: TRBV21-1
cdr3_nt: TGTGCCAGCAGCATACCGAGGGGGTCTACCGGGGAGCTGTTTTTT
cdr3_aa: CASSIPRGSTGELFF

j_call: TRBJ2-3
clone_size: once
d_call: .
v_call: TRBV27
cdr3_nt: TGTGCCAGCAGTTTAGGGCCACGAGGGGATACGCAGTATTTT
cdr3_aa: CASSLGPRGDTQYF